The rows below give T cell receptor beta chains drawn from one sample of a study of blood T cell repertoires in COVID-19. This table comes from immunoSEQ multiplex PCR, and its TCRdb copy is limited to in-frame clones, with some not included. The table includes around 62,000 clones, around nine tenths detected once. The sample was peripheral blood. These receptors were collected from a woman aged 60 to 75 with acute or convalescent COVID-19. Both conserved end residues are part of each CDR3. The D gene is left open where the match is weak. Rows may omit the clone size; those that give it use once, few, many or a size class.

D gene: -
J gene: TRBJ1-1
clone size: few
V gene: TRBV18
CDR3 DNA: TGTGCCAGCTCTCGAAATCCTGGGACATTGGTTGAAGCTTTCTTT
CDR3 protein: CASSRNPGTLVEAFF

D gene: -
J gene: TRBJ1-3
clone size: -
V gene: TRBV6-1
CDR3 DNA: TGTGCCAGCAGTGAAGTTGGCTTCTCTGGAAACACCATATATTTT
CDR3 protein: CASSEVGFSGNTIYF

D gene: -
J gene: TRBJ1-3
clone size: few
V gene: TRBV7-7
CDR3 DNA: TGTGCCAGCAGCCCGGACAGCACTGGAAACACCATATATTTT
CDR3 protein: CASSPDSTGNTIYF

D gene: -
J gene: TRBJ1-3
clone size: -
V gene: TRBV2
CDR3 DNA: TGTGCCAGCAGTGTTCGGGTGGGAAACACCATATATTTT
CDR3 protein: CASSVRVGNTIYF

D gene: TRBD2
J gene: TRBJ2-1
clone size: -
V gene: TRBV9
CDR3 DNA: TGTGCCAGCAGCACCCCTAGCGGGAGGGTCGAGGGTGAGCAGTTCTTC
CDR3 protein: CASSTPSGRVEGEQFF

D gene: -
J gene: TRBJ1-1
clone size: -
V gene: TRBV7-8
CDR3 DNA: TGTGCCAGCAGCTGGCGGGGGGACACTGAAGCTTTCTTT
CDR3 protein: CASSWRGDTEAFF

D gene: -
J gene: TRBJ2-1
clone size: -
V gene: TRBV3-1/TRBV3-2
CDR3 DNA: TGTGCCAGCAGCCACTGGATAGAGGCCTACAATGAGCAGTTCTTC
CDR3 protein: CASSHWIEAYNEQFF

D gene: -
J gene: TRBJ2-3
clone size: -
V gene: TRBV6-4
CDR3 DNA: TGTGCCAGCAGTGACGGTCCCTATCCAGATACGCAGTATTTT
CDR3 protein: CASSDGPYPDTQYF

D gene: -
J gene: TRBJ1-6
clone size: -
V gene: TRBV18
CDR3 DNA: TGTGCCAGCTCACCACCGATTGCGAATTCACCCCTCCACTTT
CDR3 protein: CASSPPIANSPLHF

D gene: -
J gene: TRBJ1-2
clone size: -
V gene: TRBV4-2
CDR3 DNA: TGTGCCAGCAGCCAAGATCAGGGTATGGACTATGGCTACACCTTC
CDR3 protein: CASSQDQGMDYGYTF

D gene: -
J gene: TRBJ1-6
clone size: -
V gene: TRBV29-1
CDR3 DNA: TGCAGCGTTGGGTCGGGCTCCTATAATTCACCCCTCCACTTT
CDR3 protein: CSVGSGSYNSPLHF

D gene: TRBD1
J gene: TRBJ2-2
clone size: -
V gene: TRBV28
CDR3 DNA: TGTGCCAGCAGGGACAGGGCTGACGGGGAGCTGTTTTTT
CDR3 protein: CASRDRADGELFF

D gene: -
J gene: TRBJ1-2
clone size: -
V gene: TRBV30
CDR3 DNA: TGTGCCTGGAGTGTTCCAGGGATGCGCTACACCTTC
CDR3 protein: CAWSVPGMRYTF

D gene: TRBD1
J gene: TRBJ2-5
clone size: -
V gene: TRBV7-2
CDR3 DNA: TGTGCCAGCAGCCTATGGACAGGCCTAGAGACCCAGTACTTC
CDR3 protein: CASSLWTGLETQYF

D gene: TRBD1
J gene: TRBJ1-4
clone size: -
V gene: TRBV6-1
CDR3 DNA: TGTGCCAGCAGTGAAGTCCGGACAGGGCTACTGTTTTTT
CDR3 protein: CASSEVRTGLLFF

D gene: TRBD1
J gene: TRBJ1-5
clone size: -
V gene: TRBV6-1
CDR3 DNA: TGTGCCAGCAGCACCGGGACAGGGGGTGGGCAGCCCCAGCATTTT
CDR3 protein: CASSTGTGGGQPQHF

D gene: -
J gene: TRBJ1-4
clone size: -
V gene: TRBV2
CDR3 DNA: TGTGCCAGCATATTGGAGGCGCAGACTAATGAAAAACTGTTTTTT
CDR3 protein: CASILEAQTNEKLFF

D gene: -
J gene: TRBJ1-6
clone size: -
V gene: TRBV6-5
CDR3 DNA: TGTGCCAGCAGTTACTACCGGGGAGGGCGGGATTCACCCCTCCACTTT
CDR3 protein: CASSYYRGGRDSPLHF

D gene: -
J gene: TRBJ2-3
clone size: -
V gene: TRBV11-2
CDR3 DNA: TGTGCCAGCAGCTTAGGACCAGGAGGGCAGTATTTT
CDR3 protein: CASSLGPGGQYF

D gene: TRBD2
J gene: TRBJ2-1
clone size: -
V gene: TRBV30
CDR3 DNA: TGTGCCTGGAGTGTCCTCTCCACTAGCGATGAGCAGTTCTTC
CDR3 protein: CAWSVLSTSDEQFF

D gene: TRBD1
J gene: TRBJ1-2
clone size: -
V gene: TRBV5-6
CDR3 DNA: TGTGCCAGCAGCTCGGACAGGATAGTCTATGGCTACACCTTC
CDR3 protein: CASSSDRIVYGYTF

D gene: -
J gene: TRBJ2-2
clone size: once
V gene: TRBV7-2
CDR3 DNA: TGTGCCAGCAGCTTAGGGACTTTGAACACCGGGGAGCTGTTTTTT
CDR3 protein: CASSLGTLNTGELFF

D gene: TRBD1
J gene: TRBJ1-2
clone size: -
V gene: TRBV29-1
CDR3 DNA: TGCAGCGTGGAGGGGACCTTCACAGGGGAGACCTTC
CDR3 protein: CSVEGTFTGETF

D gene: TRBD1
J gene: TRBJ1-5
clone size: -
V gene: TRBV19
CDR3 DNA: TGTGCCAGTAGTATCACGGACAGGGGACTACATCAGCCCCAGCATTTT
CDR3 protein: CASSITDRGLHQPQHF

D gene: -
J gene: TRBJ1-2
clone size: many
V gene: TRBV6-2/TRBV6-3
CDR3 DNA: TGTGCCAGCAGTAGGCCTGGACATACTAACTATGGCTACACCTTC
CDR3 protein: CASSRPGHTNYGYTF

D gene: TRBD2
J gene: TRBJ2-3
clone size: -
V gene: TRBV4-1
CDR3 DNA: TGCGCCAGCAGCCTAGACGGCGGGGGGGCAGATACGCAGTATTTT
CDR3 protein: CASSLDGGGADTQYF

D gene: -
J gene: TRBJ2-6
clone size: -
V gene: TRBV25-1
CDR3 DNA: TGTGCCAGCAGTGAAAACAGGAATGCTGGGGCCAACGTCCTGACTTTC
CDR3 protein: CASSENRNAGANVLTF

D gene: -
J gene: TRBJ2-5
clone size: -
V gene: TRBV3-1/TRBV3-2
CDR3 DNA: TGTGCCAGCAGCCAAGAATCTCTTGGGGGGGAGACCCAGTACTTC
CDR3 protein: CASSQESLGGETQYF

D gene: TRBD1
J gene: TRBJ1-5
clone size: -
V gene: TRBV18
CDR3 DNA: TGTGCCAGCTCACCCGAACAGGGGGCCAATCAGCCCCAGCATTTT
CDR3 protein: CASSPEQGANQPQHF

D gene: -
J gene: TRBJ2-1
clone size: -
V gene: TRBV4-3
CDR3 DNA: TGCGCCAGCAGCCAATTTAGCGGAAATGAGCAGTTCTTC
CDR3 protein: CASSQFSGNEQFF

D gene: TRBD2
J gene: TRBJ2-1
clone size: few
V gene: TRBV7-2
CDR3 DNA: TGTGCCAGCAGCCCCGGGGTGCGGGAGGGCCAGAGGAATGAGCAGTTCTTC
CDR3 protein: CASSPGVREGQRNEQFF

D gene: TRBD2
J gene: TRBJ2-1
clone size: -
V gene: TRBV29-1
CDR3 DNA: TGCAGCGCTGGCGGGTCGGGACTAGCGACCTACAATGAGCAGTTCTTC
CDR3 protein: CSAGGSGLATYNEQFF

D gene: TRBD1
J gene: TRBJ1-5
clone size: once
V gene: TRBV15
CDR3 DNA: TGTGCCACCAGCAGAGTTTTGGACAGGGTTAATCAGCCCCAGCATTTT
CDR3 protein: CATSRVLDRVNQPQHF

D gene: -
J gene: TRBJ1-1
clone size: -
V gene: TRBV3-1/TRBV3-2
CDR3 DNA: TGTGCCAGCAGCCGCCTACGAACCGACAGGAACACTGAAGCTTTCTTT
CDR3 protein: CASSRLRTDRNTEAFF

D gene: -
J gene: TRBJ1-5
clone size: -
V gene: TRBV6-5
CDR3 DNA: TGTGCCAGCAACCTTCTCAGGGAGGGCAATCAGCCCCAGCATTTT
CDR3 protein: CASNLLREGNQPQHF

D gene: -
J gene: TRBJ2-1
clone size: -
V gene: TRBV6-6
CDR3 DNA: TGTGCCAGCAGGAGGGCCGACCCCGACGATGAGCAGTTCTTC
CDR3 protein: CASRRADPDDEQFF

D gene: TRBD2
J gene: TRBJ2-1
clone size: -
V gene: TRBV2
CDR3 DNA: TGTGCCAGCAGTGAAGGCCCGGGCGGGAGGATTAGCAATGAGCAGTTCTTC
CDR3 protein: CASSEGPGGRISNEQFF

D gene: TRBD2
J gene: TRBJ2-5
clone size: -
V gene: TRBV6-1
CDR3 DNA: TGTGCCAGCAGTGCCGCTAACCCCACTAGCGGGAGATGGGAGACCCAGTACTTC
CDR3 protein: CASSAANPTSGRWETQYF

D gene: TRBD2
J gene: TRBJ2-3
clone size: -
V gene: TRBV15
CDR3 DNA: TGTGCCACCAGCAGTACTAGCGGGAGGGATACGCAGTATTTT
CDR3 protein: CATSSTSGRDTQYF

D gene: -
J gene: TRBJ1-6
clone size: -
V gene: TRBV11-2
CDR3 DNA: TGTGCCAGCAGCTCCTCGACAGTATCGCTCGGGTTTAATTCACCCCTCCACTTT
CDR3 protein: CASSSSTVSLGFNSPLHF

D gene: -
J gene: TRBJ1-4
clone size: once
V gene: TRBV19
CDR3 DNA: TGTGCCAGTAGTATTCAACAGGCCGGTCATGAAAAACTGTTTTTT
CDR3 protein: CASSIQQAGHEKLFF

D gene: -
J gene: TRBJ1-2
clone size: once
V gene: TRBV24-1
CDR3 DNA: TGTGCCACCAGTGATTTAGACAGTAACTATGGCTACACCTTC
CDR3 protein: CATSDLDSNYGYTF

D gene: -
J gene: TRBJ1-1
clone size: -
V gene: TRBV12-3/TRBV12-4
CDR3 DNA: TGTGCCAGCAAACTATGGATGAACACTGAAGCTTTCTTT
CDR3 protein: CASKLWMNTEAFF

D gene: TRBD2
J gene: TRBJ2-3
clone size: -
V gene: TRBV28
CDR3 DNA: TGTGCCAGCAGTCTCCCCTCGGGGGGTACGCAGTATTTT
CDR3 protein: CASSLPSGGTQYF

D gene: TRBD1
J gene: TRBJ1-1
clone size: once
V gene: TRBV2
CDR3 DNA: TGTGCCAGCAGTTACCGGACAGGGACGGACACTGAAGCTTTCTTT
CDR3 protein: CASSYRTGTDTEAFF

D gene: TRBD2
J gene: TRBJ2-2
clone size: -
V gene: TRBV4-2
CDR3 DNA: TGTGCCAGCAGCCAAGCACTAGCGGGAGGATGGGAGCTGTTTTTT
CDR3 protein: CASSQALAGGWELFF

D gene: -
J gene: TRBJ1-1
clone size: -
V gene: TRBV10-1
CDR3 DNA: TGCGCCAGCAGTGCCAGGGCGGCCACTGAAGCTTTCTTT
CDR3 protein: CASSARAATEAFF

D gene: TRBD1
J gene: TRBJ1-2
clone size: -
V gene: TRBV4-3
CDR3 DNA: TGCGCCAGCAGCCAAGAGGGGACAGGGGGCCTAGGTGGCTACACCTTC
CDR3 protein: CASSQEGTGGLGGYTF

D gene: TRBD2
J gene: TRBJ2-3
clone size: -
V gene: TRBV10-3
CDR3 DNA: TGTGCCATCAGTGACCCGGGACTAGCGGGGGGCGATACGCAGTATTTT
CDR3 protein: CAISDPGLAGGDTQYF

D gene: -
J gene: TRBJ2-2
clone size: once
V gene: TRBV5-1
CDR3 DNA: TGCGCCAGCAGCTTGGTACTTAGCACCGGGGAGCTGTTTTTT
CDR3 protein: CASSLVLSTGELFF

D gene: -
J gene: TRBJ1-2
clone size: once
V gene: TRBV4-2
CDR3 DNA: TGTGCCAGCAGCCACGACTCCGGACAGACCAACTATGGCTACACCTTC
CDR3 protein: CASSHDSGQTNYGYTF

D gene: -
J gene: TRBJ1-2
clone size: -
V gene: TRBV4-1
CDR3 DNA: TGCGCCAGCAGCCAAGAAGAGAGAAGCGCGGGCTATGGCTACACCTTC
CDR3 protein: CASSQEERSAGYGYTF

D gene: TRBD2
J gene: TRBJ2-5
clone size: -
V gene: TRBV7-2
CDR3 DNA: TGTGCCAGCAGCCGTATTAATAGCGGGAGATTTCAAGAGACCCAGTACTTC
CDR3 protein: CASSRINSGRFQETQYF

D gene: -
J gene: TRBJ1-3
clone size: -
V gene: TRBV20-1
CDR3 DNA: TGCAGTGCCAGGTCTGGAAACACCATATATTTT
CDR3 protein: CSARSGNTIYF

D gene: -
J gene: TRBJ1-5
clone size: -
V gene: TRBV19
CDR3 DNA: TGTGCCAGTAGGAGCCAGGGCAATCAGCCCCAGCATTTT
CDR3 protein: CASRSQGNQPQHF